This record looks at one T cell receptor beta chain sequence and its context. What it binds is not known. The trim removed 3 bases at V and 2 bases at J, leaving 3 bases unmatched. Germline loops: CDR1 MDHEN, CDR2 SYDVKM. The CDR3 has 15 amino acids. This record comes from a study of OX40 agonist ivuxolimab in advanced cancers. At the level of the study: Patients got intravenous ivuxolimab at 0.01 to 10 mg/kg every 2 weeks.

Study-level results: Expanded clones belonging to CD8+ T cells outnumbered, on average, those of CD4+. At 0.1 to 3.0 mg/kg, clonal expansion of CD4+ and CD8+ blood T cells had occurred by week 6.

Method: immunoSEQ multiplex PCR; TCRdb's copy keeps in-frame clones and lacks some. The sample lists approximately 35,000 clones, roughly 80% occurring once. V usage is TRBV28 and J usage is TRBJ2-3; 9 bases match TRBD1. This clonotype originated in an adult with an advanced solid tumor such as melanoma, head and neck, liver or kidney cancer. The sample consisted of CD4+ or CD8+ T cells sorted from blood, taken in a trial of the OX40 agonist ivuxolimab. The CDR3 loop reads CASSLGQGYTDTQYF. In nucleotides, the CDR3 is TGTGCCAGCAGTTTGGGACAGGGATACACAGATACGCAGTATTTT.